These T cell receptor beta chains were read from a single sample in a study of T cells in Graves' hyperthyroidism and ophthalmopathy. TCRdb passed the multiplex PCR reads through MiXCR, listing each CDR3 protein once. The table lists 350,000 to 450,000 distinct CDR3 sequences, about 14% of them singletons, with approximately 29% in the top ten. The sequenced sample consisted of blood. These receptors came from a man aged 50 or older with Graves' ophthalmopathy. Each CDR3 is given with its conserved first and last residue. D genes are given only for firm matches. Not every row has a clone size; where given, it reads once, few, many or a size class.

CASRGPYYGYTF,TGTGCCAGCAGGGGCCCTTACTATGGCTACACCTTC,.,TRBJ1-2,TRBV6-2/TRBV6-3,.
CASSRDRVGFQYF,TGTGCCAGCAGTCGAGACAGGGTCGGGTTTCAGTATTTT,TRBD1,TRBJ2-3,TRBV12-3/TRBV12-4,few
CASSSLTGPKNIQYF,TGTGCCAGCAGTTCCCTTACAGGACCCAAAAACATTCAGTACTTC,.,TRBJ2-4,TRBV2,.
CASSPRQVSSGANVLTF,TGTGCCAGCAGTCCTCGACAGGTATCAAGTGGGGCCAACGTCCTGACTTTC,.,TRBJ2-6,TRBV12-3/TRBV12-4,.
CSASPEQGYEQYF,TGCAGTGCTAGTCCGGAACAGGGCTACGAGCAGTACTTC,.,TRBJ2-7,TRBV20-1,.
CASSTGGNSNQPQHF,TGTGCCAGCAGTACAGGGGGCAATAGCAATCAGCCCCAGCATTTT,TRBD1,TRBJ1-5,TRBV12-3/TRBV12-4,many
CASAGYDEQFF,TGTGCCAGCGCCGGATACGATGAGCAGTTCTTC,.,TRBJ2-1,TRBV6-1,few
CASSYSLGGSNSPLHF,TGTGCCAGCAGTTACTCGTTGGGGGGCTCTAATTCACCCCTCCACTTT,.,TRBJ1-6,TRBV6-5,once
CSASIPGTSDWNTQYF,TGCAGTGCTAGTATACCCGGGACTAGCGATTGGAATACGCAGTATTTT,TRBD2,TRBJ2-3,TRBV20-1,many
CASSLPPVGNQPQHF,TGTGCCAGCAGTTTACCGCCCGTGGGCAATCAGCCCCAGCATTTT,.,TRBJ1-5,TRBV28,many
CASSENRVGETQYF,TGCGCCAGCAGTGAGAACAGGGTCGGGGAGACCCAGTACTTC,.,TRBJ2-5,TRBV10-2,.